Described below is a single TCR beta chain sequence and its context. Antigen: not known. This sample was included in a study of chemoradiotherapy in HPV16-positive cancers. Whole-study findings and limits: Only two HPV16-positive patients supplied the functional HPV-specificity definition.

Profiled with immunoSEQ multiplex PCR; TCRdb holds only in-frame clones, not every one. Of roughly 32,000 clones in the sample, about 89% were seen once. Losses at the gene ends were 4 bases for V and 4 bases for J; bases not matched to a gene: 6. The CDR3 is 16 residues long. From germline, CDR1 is SGDLS and CDR2 YYNGEE. The receptor was derived from a human donor with HPV-associated anogenital cancer. The sample consisted of blood, taken from a patient who underwent chemoradiotherapy. V gene TRBV9 combines with J gene TRBJ2-2, with 11 bases identical to TRBD1. CDR3 sequence reads: CASSPPGTGGTGELFF. Here the CDR3 DNA reads TGTGCCAGCAGCCCGCCCGGGACAGGGGGCACCGGGGAGCTGTTTTTT. Combining the CDR3 with reference TRBV9 and TRBJ2-2 gives the whole variable domain DSGVTQTPKHLITATGQRVTLRCSPRSGDLSVYWYQQSLDQGLQFLIQYYNGEERAKGNILERFSAQQFPDLHSELNLSSLELGDSALYFCASSPPGTGGTGELFFGEGSRLTVL.